The 25 T cell receptor beta chains below were found in one sample sequenced in a study of cytomegalovirus exposure and HLA in healthy donors. PCR primers comprised 60 Vbeta and 13 Jbeta primers. Profiling relied on immunoSEQ multiplex PCR, and the TCRdb table lists in-frame clones only, not all of them. The data hold 84,000 or so clones, with about 80% observed a single time. The sequenced material came from PBMCs. These receptors all come from a male donor in good health and CMV-seronegative.

The DNA for the CDR3 is TGCAGCGGAGGAGGACTTAACTTTTATGGCTACACCTTC. Translating gives CSGGGLNFYGYTF. The chain carries TRBV29-1 and TRBJ1-2; D unclear. In germline, CDR1 is SQVTM, CDR2 ANQGSEA. This CDR3 is 13 amino acids long. Trimming stripped 7 bases from V and 5 bases from J, with 17 bases between.

The table lists this clone with a few counts. The rearrangement links TRBV7-8 to TRBJ1-5; 7 bases are a match to TRBD1. The CDR3 has 14 amino acids. The germline V gene has CDR1 SGHVS and CDR2 FQNEAQ. The ends lost 5 bases at V and 4 bases at J; junction bases unmatched: 5. The CDR3 here is CASSQGQINQPQHF. The CDR3 DNA follows: TGTGCCAGCAGCCAGGGACAGATAAATCAGCCCCAGCATTTT.

This clone was detected once. The J gene is TRBJ2-1, the V gene TRBV5-4; maybe TRBD2 (5 bases). The CDR3 has 15 amino acids. With 2 bases removed from V and 5 bases from J, the gap between germline ends came to 14 bases. Germline V gene sequence: CDR1 SGHNT, CDR2 YYREEE (reference sequence). In nucleotides, the CDR3 is TGTGCCAGCAGCTTTGGAGGACTCCACGACAATGAGCAGTTCTTC. Translated: CASSFGGLHDNEQFF. Full variable domain (missing parts from reference TRBV5-4 and TRBJ2-1): ETGVTQSPTHLIKTRGQQVTLRCSSQSGHNTVSWYQQALGQGPQFIFQYYREEENGRGNFPPRFSGLQFPNYSSELNVNALELDDSALYLCASSFGGLHDNEQFFGPGTRLTVL.

This clone was found a few times. V and J are TRBV7-8 and TRBJ1-2; 9 bases line up with TRBD1. The J segment lost 8 bases and the V segment lost 5 bases, leaving 12 bases of the junction unmatched. The CDR3 is 15 amino acids. The germline V gene encodes CDR1 SGHVS and CDR2 FQNEAQ. The CDR3: CASSIKAGQGGGYTF. CDR3 nucleotide sequence: TGTGCCAGCAGCATAAAGGCGGGACAGGGCGGGGGCTACACCTTC.

This CDR3 is CASSLQGSYGYTF. CDR3 DNA sequence: TGTGCCAGCAGTCTACAGGGGTCCTATGGCTACACCTTC. V gene TRBV27 combines with J gene TRBJ1-2, with TRBD1 matching 7 bases. This CDR3 is built from 13 residues. The V gene end was trimmed by 5 bases and the J gene end by 4 bases; junction bases not matched to a gene: 4. The germline V gene encodes CDR1 MNHEY and CDR2 SMNVEV (reference sequence).

This clone has only one observation. Other DNA sequences in the sample encode the same CDR3. This sequence joins TRBV6-5 and TRBJ2-1; D might be TRBD1 (5 bases). Germline V lookup: CDR1 MNHEY, CDR2 SVGAGI. Trimming cost V 2 bases and J 1 base, with 6 bases left between them. This CDR3 comprises 14 residues. The CDR3 loop reads CASSYDSSYNEQFF. The DNA for the CDR3 is TGTGCCAGCAGTTACGACAGTTCCTACAATGAGCAGTTCTTC.

The rearrangement links TRBV18 to TRBJ2-7; D might be TRBD1 (6 bases). Germline values: CDR1 KGHSH, CDR2 LQKENI. V was clipped by 3 bases and J by 8 bases, with 14 bases between them. This CDR3 is 13 amino acids long. CDR3 amino acids: CASSPNREGQQYF. DNA for the CDR3: TGTGCCAGCTCACCGAACAGGGAAGGACAGCAGTACTTC.

This clone has only a few counts. The CDR3 sequence: CASSQGQGPAYEQYF. DNA of the CDR3: TGTGCCAGCTCACAGGGACAGGGACCAGCCTACGAGCAGTACTTC. The J gene is TRBJ2-7, the V gene TRBV18; 9 nucleotides align to TRBD1. Germline-derived CDR1 and CDR2 are KGHSH and LQKENI. With 4 bases clipped from V and 2 bases from J, the junction kept 6 bases outside the gene matches. This CDR3 spans 15 amino acids. The full variable domain, its missing parts supplied by reference TRBV18 and TRBJ2-7, is NAGVMQNPRHLVRRRGQEARLRCSPMKGHSHVYWYRQLPEEGLKFMVYLQKENIIDESGMPKERFSAEFPKEGPSILRIQQVVRGDSAAYFCASSQGQGPAYEQYFGPGTRLTVT.

This clone has just a few counts. The chain is built from TRBV6-5 and TRBJ2-3; 13 bases align to TRBD2. V dropped 5 bases and J dropped 6; count of bases not matched to a gene: 5. Germline lookup yields CDR1 MNHEY and CDR2 SVGAGI. The CDR3 consists of 15 residues. CDR3 bases: TGTGCCAGCAGTAAACTAGCGGGGGGGTTCGATACGCAGTATTTT. Translation gives CASSKLAGGFDTQYF.

V and J are TRBV29-1 and TRBJ2-7, with a possible D match to TRBD1 (5 bases). Germline V gene sequence: CDR1 SQVTM, CDR2 ANQGSEA. V gave up 6 bases and J gave up 0 bases, with 9 bases separating them. This CDR3 contains 12 residues. This CDR3 reads CSVQASSYEQYF. The CDR3 DNA reads as TGCAGCGTACAGGCCAGCTCCTACGAGCAGTACTTC.

The chain carries TRBV28 and TRBJ1-3, with TRBD1 matching 9 bases. The CDR3 is 16 amino acids. CDR1 and CDR2 (germline): MDHEN, SYDVKM. V trimming: 7 bases; J trimming: 2 bases; junction bases outside the gene matches: 9. This CDR3 is CASTDRGLGTGNTIYF. The DNA of the CDR3 is TGTGCCAGCACGGACAGGGGTTTAGGAACTGGAAACACCATATATTTT.

The V gene is TRBV28, the J gene TRBJ1-4; TRBD1 agrees at 8 bases. Per germline, CDR1 MDHEN and CDR2 SYDVKM. The ends lost 3 bases at V and 3 bases at J; junction bases unmatched: 6. This CDR3 has 16 amino acids. As DNA, the CDR3 is TGTGCCAGCAGTTTTGGCAGGGGGCTCGCTAATGAAAAACTGTTTTTT. It is translated as CASSFGRGLANEKLFF.

The rearrangement uses TRBV6-4 and TRBJ2-3; TRBD2 is a possible D gene (6 bases). This CDR3 has 16 amino acids. Trimming stripped 0 bases from V and 0 bases from J, with 10 bases between. Germline CDR1 and CDR2: MRHNA and SNTAGT. CDR3 protein: CASSDSAGTSTDTQYF. The CDR3 DNA reads TGTGCCAGCAGTGACTCGGCGGGGACTAGCACAGATACGCAGTATTTT.

This clone was observed a single time. V usage is TRBV27 and J usage is TRBJ2-7; the D gene is possibly TRBD1 (5 bases). V lost 0 bases and J lost 9, with 18 bases in between. The V gene's germline CDR1 is MNHEY and CDR2 SMNVEV (reference sequence). The CDR3 runs to 15 residues. Here the CDR3 DNA reads TGTGCCAGCAGTTTATCGAATCTCCGGCGGACAATGCAGTACTTC. Translating it yields CASSLSNLRRTMQYF.

The V gene is TRBV6-5, the J gene TRBJ2-1; 10 nucleotides align to TRBD1. This CDR3 has 16 residues. The germline V gene has CDR1 MNHEY and CDR2 SVGAGI. Trimming cost V 0 bases and J 7 bases; bases outside gene matches: 6. CDR3 region: CASSYSMGQGRNEQFF. Here the CDR3 DNA reads TGTGCCAGCAGTTACTCGATGGGACAGGGGAGGAATGAGCAGTTCTTC.

Only one count was recorded for this clone. The chain links TRBV19 to TRBJ1-1; D may be TRBD1 (6 bases). CDR1 and CDR2 (germline): LNHDA, SQIVND (reference sequence). With 2 bases removed from V and 10 bases from J, the gap between germline ends came to 8 bases. The CDR3 contains 11 residues. The CDR3 DNA reads as TGTGCCAGTAGTATATGGGGGCGAGCTTTCTTT. This codes for CASSIWGRAFF. The full variable domain, with the rest looked up from reference TRBV19 and TRBJ1-1, is DGGITQSPKYLFRKEGQNVTLSCEQNLNHDAMYWYRQDPGQGLRLIYYSQIVNDFQKGDIAEGYSVSREKKESFPLTVTSAQKNPTAFYLCASSIWGRAFFGQGTRLTVV.

V usage is TRBV7-2 and J usage is TRBJ2-7; D may be TRBD2 (6 bases). CDR1 and CDR2 (germline): SGHTA, FQGNSA. The CDR3 has 15 amino acids. V lost 0 bases and J 4 bases, leaving 13 bases between the germline ends. The CDR3 region has the DNA TGTGCCAGCAGCTTAGCGGCGGGGAAGGAGTACGAGCAGTACTTC. Protein product: CASSLAAGKEYEQYF.

The chain is built from TRBV27 and TRBJ1-4; no reliable D call. This CDR3 spans 13 amino acids. Trimming stripped 8 bases from V and 2 bases from J, with 9 bases between. Germline V CDR1 and CDR2: MNHEY, SMNVEV (reference sequence). Written as DNA, the CDR3 is TGTGCCAGCCGACAAGGTACTAATGAAAAACTGTTTTTT. Translation gives CASRQGTNEKLFF.

This chain joins TRBV10-1 and TRBJ2-1, with no clear D. Germline V gene data show CDR1 as WNHNN and CDR2 as SYGVQD (reference sequence). The CDR3 contains 14 residues. Between the trimmed V and J ends, which lost 3 bases and 5 bases, there was a span of 11 bases. The CDR3 region is CASSDPSPNNEQFF. CDR3 nucleotide sequence: TGCGCCAGCAGTGACCCGAGTCCGAACAATGAGCAGTTCTTC.

V is TRBV5-1 and J is TRBJ1-4, with 9 bases identical to TRBD1. Trimming at V came to 4 bases and at J to 4 bases, leaving 8 bases not matched to a gene. This CDR3 region has 16 residues. Per the germline V gene, CDR1 is SGHRS and CDR2 is YFSETQ. The CDR3 here is CASSETGGGYNEKLFF. Written as DNA, the CDR3 is TGCGCCAGCAGCGAGACAGGGGGTGGTTATAATGAAAAACTGTTTTTT.

The chain carries TRBV18 and TRBJ2-3; 9 positions match TRBD1. The CDR3 extends over 15 amino acids. J gave up 5 bases and V 3 bases, and 6 bases lay outside the gene matches. Germline V gene lookup returns CDR1 KGHSH and CDR2 LQKENI. CDR3 region: CASSPRDRAGDTQYF. In DNA, the CDR3 is TGTGCCAGCTCACCCCGGGACAGGGCAGGAGATACGCAGTATTTT.

There are a few counts of this clone. The rearrangement links TRBV4-1 to TRBJ1-1; unclear D gene. V lost 1 base to trimming and J lost 0 bases, with 9 bases between them. The CDR3 has 15 residues. The germline gives CDR1 MGHRA, CDR2 YSYEKL. The CDR3 loop reads CASSQVPRMNTEAFF. The CDR3 DNA follows: TGCGCCAGCAGCCAAGTTCCCAGGATGAACACTGAAGCTTTCTTT.

This clone was detected only once. The CDR3 is CASSQVTGGALSYEQYF. In nucleotides, the CDR3 is TGCGCCAGCAGCCAAGTGACGGGGGGGGCCCTGTCCTACGAGCAGTACTTC. The gene calls are TRBV4-3 and TRBJ2-7, with 8 nucleotides matching TRBD2. V dropped 1 base and J dropped 1; count of bases not matched to a gene: 9. CDR3 length: 17 amino acids. CDR1 and CDR2 from the germline V gene are LGHNA and YSLEER.

The chain has TRBV6-5 and TRBJ2-4, with 7 bases aligning to TRBD1. V was clipped by 6 bases and J by 5 bases; unmatched bases: 10. The CDR3 has 15 amino acids. The germline gives CDR1 MNHEY, CDR2 SVGAGI. The CDR3 DNA sequence: TGTGCCAGCAGCAGGATCCAGGGGGTGGAAAACATTCAGTACTTC. Translating gives CASSRIQGVENIQYF.

This sequence joins TRBV28 and TRBJ2-2; 9 bases are shared with TRBD2. Germline lookup yields CDR1 MDHEN and CDR2 SYDVKM. After removal of 3 bases from V and 5 bases from J, the junction contained 4 bases not matched to a gene. The CDR3 is 15 amino acids. CDR3 in DNA: TGTGCCAGCAGTTTGGGCGGGGGGGCAACCGGGGAGCTGTTTTTT. This sequence encodes CASSLGGGATGELFF. The full variable domain, with the rest looked up from reference TRBV28 and TRBJ2-2, is DVKVTQSSRYLVKRTGEKVFLECVQDMDHENMFWYRQDPGLGLRLIYFSYDVKMKEKGDIPEGYSVSREKKERFSLILESASTNQTSMYLCASSLGGGATGELFFGEGSRLTVL.